One and the same sample provided the 7 T cell receptor beta chains below, sequenced in a study of blood T cell repertoires in COVID-19. Here immunoSEQ multiplex PCR was the method, and the copy in TCRdb shows in-frame clones only, minus some. This sample yields 75,000 to 80,000 clones, of which less than 90% are seen a single time; approximately 10% belongs to the top ten. Sequencing used peripheral blood. The receptors derive from a human donor in a cohort sampled during active COVID-19.

The rearrangement links TRBV11-2 to TRBJ1-2, with D possibly TRBD1 on 6 matching bases. V was trimmed by 6 bases and J by 0 bases, leaving 14 bases between them. The CDR3 has 15 amino acids. Germline-derived CDR1 and CDR2 are SGHAT and FQNNGV. CDR3: CASRTTGLANYGYTF. The CDR3 region has the DNA TGTGCCAGCAGGACAACAGGGTTAGCTAACTATGGCTACACCTTC.

The gene calls are TRBV6-5 and TRBJ2-7; 8 nucleotides match TRBD2. The germline CDR1 and CDR2 sequences are MNHEY and SVGAGI. CDR3 length equals 16 residues. After removal of 0 bases from V and 0 bases from J, the junction contained 4 bases not matched to a gene. The CDR3 nucleotides read TGTGCCAGCAGTTACTCAACTAGCGGTTTCTCCTACGAGCAGTACTTC. Encoded protein: CASSYSTSGFSYEQYF.

The chain has TRBV19 and TRBJ1-3, with unresolved D. V was pared by 3 bases and J by 4 bases, with 16 bases between. The CDR3 has 16 residues. The germline V gene encodes CDR1 LNHDA and CDR2 SQIVND (reference sequence). The CDR3 here is CASSITVDTRGNTIYF. CDR3 nucleotides: TGTGCCAGTAGTATTACGGTCGACACTCGAGGAAACACCATATATTTT.

The CDR3 nucleotides read TGTGCCAGCAGCGGTCTAGCGGGAGTGAACGAGCAGTACTTC. Residues: CASSGLAGVNEQYF. The chain carries TRBV2 and TRBJ2-7, with 10 bases that match TRBD2. This CDR3 is 14 amino acids long. Germline trimming cut 6 bases from V and 5 bases from J; bases unmatched to any gene: 7. The germline CDR1 and CDR2 sequences are SNHLY and FYNNEI.

J is TRBJ2-7 and V is TRBV29-1, with 10 bases matching TRBD1. The CDR3 covers 14 residues. Germline CDR1 is SQVTM and CDR2 is ANQGSEA. J was trimmed by 5 bases and V by 7 bases; bases with no gene match: 11. Here the CDR3 reads CSGTTGTGAHEQYF. CDR3 bases: TGCAGCGGAACAACCGGGACAGGGGCCCACGAGCAGTACTTC.

DNA for the CDR3: TGTGCCAGCAGTTACCGAGCGGGGGGCCTCTACAATGAGCAGTTCTTC. This codes for CASSYRAGGLYNEQFF. The gene calls are TRBV6-5 and TRBJ2-1, with 9 bases aligning to TRBD2. Trimming took 2 bases from V and 3 from J; bases not matched to a gene: 5. This CDR3 is built from 16 residues. CDR1 MNHEY and CDR2 SVGAGI come from the germline V gene.

This CDR3 reads CASSSGQGGWTQYF. The CDR3 bases are TGCGCCAGCAGCTCGGGACAGGGGGGATGGACCCAGTACTTC. The V gene is TRBV5-1, the J gene TRBJ2-5; 11 bases are a match to TRBD1. Trimming cost V 3 bases and J 7 bases; bases outside gene matches: 5. The CDR3 runs to 14 residues. Germline values: CDR1 SGHRS, CDR2 YFSETQ.